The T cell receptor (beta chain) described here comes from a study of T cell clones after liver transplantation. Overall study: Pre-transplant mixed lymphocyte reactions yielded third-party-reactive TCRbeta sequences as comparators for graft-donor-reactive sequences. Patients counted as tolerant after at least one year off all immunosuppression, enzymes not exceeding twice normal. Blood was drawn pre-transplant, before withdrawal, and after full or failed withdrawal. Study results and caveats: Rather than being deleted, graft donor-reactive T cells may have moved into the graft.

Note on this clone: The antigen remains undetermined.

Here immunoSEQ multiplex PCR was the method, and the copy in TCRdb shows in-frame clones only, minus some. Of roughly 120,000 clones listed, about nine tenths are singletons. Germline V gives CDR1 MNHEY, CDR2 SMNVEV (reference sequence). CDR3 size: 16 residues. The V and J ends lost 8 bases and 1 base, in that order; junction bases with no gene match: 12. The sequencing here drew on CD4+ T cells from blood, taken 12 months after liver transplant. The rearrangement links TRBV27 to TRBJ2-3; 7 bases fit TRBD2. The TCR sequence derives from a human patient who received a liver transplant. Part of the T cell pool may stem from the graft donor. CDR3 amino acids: CASGRALASGTDTQYF. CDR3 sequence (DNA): TGTGCCAGCGGAAGGGCACTAGCGTCGGGCACAGATACGCAGTATTTT.